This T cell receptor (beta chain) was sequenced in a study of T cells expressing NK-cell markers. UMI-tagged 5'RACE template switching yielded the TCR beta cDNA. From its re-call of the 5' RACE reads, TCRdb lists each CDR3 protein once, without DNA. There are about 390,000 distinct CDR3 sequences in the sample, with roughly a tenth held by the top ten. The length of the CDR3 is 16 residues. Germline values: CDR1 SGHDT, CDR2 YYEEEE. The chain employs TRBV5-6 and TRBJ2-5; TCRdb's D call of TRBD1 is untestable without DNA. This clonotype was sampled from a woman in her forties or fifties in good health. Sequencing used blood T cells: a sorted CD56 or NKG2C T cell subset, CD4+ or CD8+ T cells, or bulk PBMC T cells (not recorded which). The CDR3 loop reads CASSLRRSPVQETQYF.